This T cell receptor (beta chain) was recovered during a study of tumor and adjacent non-tumor tissue in lung cancer. General study results and limits: Tumor repertoires had a smaller top 100 clone share than normal lung. Tumor tissue had significantly higher TCR diversity than normal lung.

For this clonotype: The antigen is undetermined. At one end, the junction sequence differs from germline, possibly due to a read error.

This sample's RNA came from whole unsorted tissue. TCRbeta libraries were built with three rounds of nested PCR, modified from ARM-PCR. TCRdb redid the calling of the multiplex PCR reads with MiXCR, one entry per CDR3 protein. The sample lists more than 90,000 distinct CDR3 sequences, around 71% occurring once. CDR1 and CDR2 from the germline V gene are MNHEY and SVGEGT. The CDR3 has 17 amino acids. The sample was lung tumor tissue. This chain connects TRBV6-2 or TRBV6-3 to TRBJ2-7; D assignment may be TRBD1 or TRBD2 (7 bases each). The sequence was obtained from a man in his 60s with non-small cell lung cancer. CDR3 in amino acids: CATSYSSGTDFTYEQYF. In DNA form, the CDR3 reads TGTGCCACCAGTTATTCGAGCGGGACAGACTTCACCTACGAGCAGTACTTC.